The 19 T cell receptor beta chains presented below share a single source sample, sequenced in a study of T cells in Graves' hyperthyroidism and ophthalmopathy. Amplification of TCR beta CDR3 regions was performed using RNA transcripts as template. During a first-round RT-PCR of the TCR CDR3, the HTBI primer set was used. TCRdb analysed the multiplex PCR reads with MiXCR anew, one entry per CDR3 protein. Of about 290,000 distinct CDR3 sequences in the sample, roughly 17% were seen once. Material: blood. The receptors come from a young man with Graves' hyperthyroidism.

Only a few counts were recorded for this clonotype. CDR3 region: CASSGRTGGSETQYF. The CDR3, as DNA: TGCGCCAGCAGCGGACGGACGGGGGGCTCAGAGACCCAGTACTTC. The chain is built from TRBV5-1 and TRBJ2-5; D is perhaps TRBD2 (7 bases). This CDR3 is 15 amino acids long. Germline-derived CDR1 and CDR2 are SGHRS and YFSETQ. The V and J ends lost 4 bases and 4 bases respectively, with 17 bases between them.

This clonotype was seen repeatedly, ten times or more. This rearrangement joins TRBV12-3 or TRBV12-4 to TRBJ2-1; 7 bases map to TRBD1. There are 15 residues in the CDR3. V lost 6 bases, J lost 0 bases, and 5 bases stayed unmatched. The CDR3 is CASRGQPYSYNEQFF. CDR3 coding DNA: TGTGCCAGCAGGGGACAGCCTTACTCCTACAATGAGCAGTTCTTC.

This clonotype was counted at least ten times. The J gene is TRBJ2-7, the V gene TRBV11-2; possibly TRBD1 for D (7 bases). Trimming took 4 bases from V and 4 from J, leaving 11 bases between them. Germline lookup yields CDR1 SGHAT and CDR2 FQNNGV. This CDR3 has 13 residues. DNA of the CDR3: TGTGCCAGCAGCTCTGCGGGACAGTACGAGCAGTACTTC. This sequence encodes CASSSAGQYEQYF.

This clonotype has a handful of counts. The chain has TRBV7-9 and TRBJ1-1; tentative D call: TRBD1 (5 bases). CDR1 is SEHNR and CDR2 is FQNEAQ in the germline V gene (reference sequence). V was pared by 4 bases and J by 5 bases, with 11 bases between. This CDR3 has 13 residues. In DNA, the CDR3 is TGTGCCAGCAGCTCACGAAGACAGACTGAAGCTTTCTTT. Protein sequence: CASSSRRQTEAFF.

Concerning this clonotype: A much more abundant neighbour one base away suggests this may be a read error. V is TRBV12-3 or TRBV12-4 and J is TRBJ2-1, with D perhaps TRBD1 (6 bases). The CDR3 runs 13 residues. In DNA, the CDR3 is TGTGTCAGCAGTACCGAGATCAGGGGCCAGCAGTTCTTC. It encodes CVSSTEIRGQQFF.

This CDR3 is CASSLAGVASGTEAFF. CDR3 sequence (DNA): TGCGCCAGCAGCTTGGCCGGCGTAGCGTCGGGTACTGAAGCTTTCTTT. The chain joins TRBV5-1 to TRBJ1-1; D not resolved. Germline CDR1 reads SGHRS; CDR2 reads YFSETQ. Trimming took 0 bases from V and 5 from J, leaving 17 bases between them. This CDR3 region has 16 residues. The whole variable domain, filled in from reference TRBV5-1 and TRBJ1-1, reads KAGVTQTPRYLIKTRGQQVTLSCSPISGHRSVSWYQQTPGQGLQFLFEYFSETQRNKGNFPGRFSGRQFSNSRSEMNVSTLELGDSALYLCASSLAGVASGTEAFFGQGTRLTVV.

The chain has TRBV5-4 and TRBJ1-3, with 9 bases aligning to TRBD1. The V gene's germline CDR1 is SGHNT and CDR2 YYREEE (reference sequence). The CDR3 consists of 15 residues. J gave up 4 bases and V 4 bases, and 6 bases lay outside the gene matches. The CDR3 DNA sequence: TGTGCCAGCAGCACGAGACAGGGGGGCGGAAACACCATATATTTT. Its translation: CASSTRQGGGNTIYF.

This clonotype was seen many times. The chain recombines TRBV18 with TRBJ2-1; no clear D gene. The CDR3 covers 12 residues. Trimming took 1 base from V and 7 from J, leaving 5 bases between them. Germline V gene data show CDR1 as KGHSH and CDR2 as LQKENI. This CDR3 is CASSPLGNEQFF. The CDR3 DNA is TGTGCCAGCTCACCACTAGGAAATGAGCAGTTCTTC.

This clonotype has ten or more counts. The gene calls are TRBV12-3 or TRBV12-4 and TRBJ2-1; a weak D match, TRBD2 (6 bases). This CDR3 region has 18 residues. The V gene lost 1 base and the J gene lost 4 bases, with 20 bases spanning the gap. This CDR3 reads CASSLGLAPKKGYNEQFF. CDR3 bases: TGTGCCAGCAGTTTAGGTCTAGCGCCCAAGAAGGGGTACAATGAGCAGTTCTTC.

This clonotype occurred a few times. V gene TRBV12-3 or TRBV12-4 combines with J gene TRBJ2-1; the match to TRBD2 covers 7 bases. Germline trimming cut 3 bases from V and 9 bases from J; bases unmatched to any gene: 5. CDR3 length equals 13 residues. CDR3 in amino acids: CASSLRGGIEQFF. DNA for the CDR3: TGTGCCAGCAGTTTGCGGGGAGGGATTGAGCAGTTCTTC.

In its sample, this clonotype was seen a few times. The chain combines TRBV6-1 with TRBJ2-3; D might be TRBD2 (5 bases). V was cut by 7 bases and J by 3 bases, with 14 bases left in between. The CDR3 has 14 amino acids. Germline lookup yields CDR1 MNHNS and CDR2 SASEGT. The chain's CDR3 is CASITGEWTDTQYF. The CDR3 DNA follows: TGTGCCAGCATAACCGGGGAGTGGACAGATACGCAGTATTTT.

The gene calls are TRBV12-3 or TRBV12-4 and TRBJ2-2, with D tentatively TRBD1 or TRBD2 (5 bases each). V gave up 6 bases and J gave up 1 base, with 12 bases separating them. The CDR3 totals 15 residues. The CDR3 loop reads CASRLGRQNTGELFF. For the CDR3, the DNA is TGTGCCAGCAGGTTGGGACGACAGAACACCGGGGAGCTGTTTTTT.

Only a few counts were recorded for this clonotype. The chain has TRBV28 and TRBJ1-5; D is uncertain. The V and J ends lost 1 base and 6 bases respectively, with 7 bases between them. Germline V lookup: CDR1 MDHEN, CDR2 SYDVKM. The CDR3 runs to 13 residues. The CDR3 nucleotides are TGTGCCAGCAGTTTATTGGGGTCTCAGCCCCAGCATTTT. Residues: CASSLLGSQPQHF.

This clonotype was detected ten times or more. The rearrangement links TRBV7-9 to TRBJ2-5, with 7 bases identical to TRBD2. Germline trimming cut 4 bases from V and 4 bases from J; bases unmatched to any gene: 21. Germline CDR1 reads SEHNR; CDR2 reads FQNEAQ (reference sequence). The CDR3 has 19 residues. In nucleotides, the CDR3 is TGTGCCAGCAGCTCCAAGGAAGGTGAGGGGCGGCGGGAGAGAGAGACCCAGTACTTC. Amino acids: CASSSKEGEGRRERETQYF.

This clonotype came up many times. The rearrangement links TRBV30 to TRBJ2-7; 10 nucleotides match TRBD2. The CDR3 is 14 amino acids. Germline trimming cut 4 bases from V and 5 bases from J; bases unmatched to any gene: 8. From germline, CDR1 is GTSNPN and CDR2 SVGIG (reference sequence). CDR3 amino acids: CAWTASGSSHEQYF. The CDR3 region has the DNA TGTGCCTGGACGGCTAGCGGGAGTAGCCACGAGCAGTACTTC. The full variable domain, with the rest looked up from reference TRBV30 and TRBJ2-7, is SQTIHQWPATLVQPVGSPLSLECTVEGTSNPNLYWYRQAAGRGLQLLFYSVGIGQISSEVPQNLSASRPQDRQFILSSKKLLLSDSGFYLCAWTASGSSHEQYFGPGTRLTVT.

The V gene is TRBV15, the J gene TRBJ2-7, with no clear D. Trimming removed 2 bases at V and 3 bases at J, with 8 bases between. The germline V gene has CDR1 LNHNV and CDR2 YYDKDF (reference sequence). The CDR3 totals 13 residues. The CDR3 loop reads CATSRSPLYEQYF. In nucleotides, the CDR3 is TGTGCCACCAGCAGATCCCCCCTCTACGAGCAGTACTTC.

This clonotype was detected many times. The gene calls are TRBV30 and TRBJ2-7; 7 bases match TRBD1. The CDR3 runs 12 residues. With V trimmed by 4 bases and J by 2 bases, 2 bases remained unmatched. Germline V gene lookup returns CDR1 GTSNPN and CDR2 SVGIG (reference sequence). CDR3 protein: CAWTGGTYEQYF. For the CDR3, the DNA is TGTGCCTGGACAGGGGGAACCTACGAGCAGTACTTC.

This clonotype was found many times. In DNA, the CDR3 is TGTGCCAGCTCACTACATCCTTCCCCGACCAAAGAGACCCAGTACTTC. Translation: CASSLHPSPTKETQYF. The chain links TRBV18 to TRBJ2-5, with unresolved D. The CDR3 runs 16 residues. With 4 bases removed from V and 3 bases from J, the gap between germline ends came to 18 bases. The germline V gene encodes CDR1 KGHSH and CDR2 LQKENI.

The sample holds many counts of this clonotype. The rearrangement links TRBV18 to TRBJ2-1; the D gene is possibly TRBD2 (6 bases). Germline-derived CDR1 and CDR2 are KGHSH and LQKENI. Trimming stripped 5 bases from V and 2 bases from J, with 16 bases between. The CDR3 extends over 16 amino acids. CDR3 region: CASSGGISGAYNEQFF. In DNA, the CDR3 is TGTGCCAGCTCAGGCGGGATCTCCGGGGCCTACAATGAGCAGTTCTTC.